This T cell receptor (beta chain) was retrieved from a study of chronic HIV infection and antiretroviral therapy. In TCRdb, the 5' RACE reads were re-called with MiXCR into one record per CDR3 protein. Altogether approximately 30,000 distinct CDR3 sequences are present, roughly 8.7% being singletons, with the ten largest covering about 2.4%. Between the trimmed V and J ends, which lost 0 bases and 0 bases, there was a span of 8 bases. The CDR3 is made up of 15 amino acids. Germline V CDR1 and CDR2: MNHEY, SVGAGI. The table lists this clonotype with a few counts. This chain uses TRBV6-5 with TRBJ1-1; D remains unclear. This sequence was found in an adult who had HIV and had not received antiretroviral therapy, or was an uninfected healthy control (not recorded which). Sequencing input: peripheral blood. The CDR3 DNA sequence: TGTGCCAGCAGTTACTCTTCAGTGTTGAACACTGAAGCTTTCTTT. It translates to CASSYSSVLNTEAFF.